This TCR beta chain was identified during a study of blood T cell repertoires in COVID-19. Study-wide context: The study drew acute and convalescent COVID-19 samples from the United States, Italy and Spain. The cDNA or gDNA used as material had been derived from T cells, B-cell-depleted T cells, or PBMCs.

Trimming cost V 7 bases and J 2 bases, with 15 bases left between them. Germline CDR1 and CDR2: SQVTM and ANQGSEA. This CDR3 is built from 14 residues. In the authors' workflow: Amplifying reference gene primers gave estimates of nucleated cell counts. TCRdb keeps only in-frame clones here, not all; method: immunoSEQ multiplex PCR. V and J calls and clone size are as listed in that table; D and trimming were resolved from the DNA. The sample lists fewer than 400,000 clones, 80% to 90% occurring once. Participant-given clinical history determined each cohort assignment. The chain has TRBV29-1 and TRBJ1-3; possibly TRBD1 for D (6 bases). The sequence was collected from a woman in her forties or fifties who had recovered from COVID-19. Sequencing was done on a sample of PBMCs or T cells enriched from blood (not recorded which). The chain's CDR3 is CSAPKGGAGNTIYF. The CDR3 bases are TGCAGCGCCCCCAAAGGGGGGGCTGGAAACACCATATATTTT.